These T cell receptor beta chains were read from a single sample in a study of blood T cell repertoires in COVID-19. The repertoire was sequenced with immunoSEQ multiplex PCR; TCRdb's copy has only in-frame clones and lacks some. The data hold hundreds of thousands of clones, with 75% to 85% observed a single time. Sequencing input: peripheral blood. Receptors were obtained from a man aged 50-59 years with COVID-19, enrolled during active disease. Both conserved end residues are part of each CDR3.

j_call	v_call	cdr3_aa
TRBJ1-1	TRBV18	CASSPAGGIAQTEAFF
TRBJ2-7	TRBV20-1	CSASTGVRYEQYF
TRBJ2-1	TRBV7-3	CASSLTSGGYNEQFF
TRBJ2-1	TRBV14	CASSQGRSRLYNEQFF
TRBJ2-3	TRBV4-2	CASSHLFHLAGQSTDTQYF
TRBJ1-2	TRBV7-8	CASSLVAGGWGYTF
TRBJ2-1	TRBV19	CASSPSVPRSSYNEQFF
TRBJ2-7	TRBV5-1	CASSPPVLGEQYF
TRBJ1-2	TRBV7-8	CASSRQGGIYGYTF
TRBJ2-7	TRBV21-1	CASSNDPRDRVYEQYF
TRBJ1-2	TRBV7-9	CASSRVDRGYGYTF
TRBJ2-5	TRBV2	CASSDTGVQETQYF
TRBJ1-5	TRBV11-3	CASSLGGGTYSNQPQHF
TRBJ2-3	TRBV6-5	CASSYLASGGTDTQYF
TRBJ1-1	TRBV19	CASGDDRETLGRTEAFF
TRBJ2-1	TRBV7-2	CASSISGTRSEQFF
TRBJ2-5	TRBV2	CASSVSGGLETQYF
TRBJ2-2	TRBV11-3	CASSRGATGELFF
TRBJ2-7	TRBV30	CAYRGPTSYEQYF
TRBJ1-4	TRBV7-9	CASSDEGGIMKKLFF
TRBJ2-7	TRBV18	CASSRAGGRHEQYF
TRBJ2-3	TRBV7-7	CASSLGGRGTDTQYF
TRBJ1-4	TRBV7-9	CASSPTGGEEKLFF
TRBJ2-1	TRBV9	CASSPSGGVRNEQFF
TRBJ1-5	TRBV25-1	CASSEQGRGQPQHF
TRBJ1-3	TRBV9	CASSGSSSEAGPIKQTIYF
TRBJ2-7	TRBV10-3	CATRTPSSYEQYF
TRBJ2-7	TRBV9	CASSVVPRGAYEQYF
TRBJ1-1	TRBV5-1	CASSFSQQGWNTEAFF
TRBJ1-2	TRBV12-3/TRBV12-4	CASSYSNRGDYTF
TRBJ1-5	TRBV10-2	CASSEIGANQPQHF
TRBJ1-1	TRBV3-1/TRBV3-2	CASSRREGSLAEAFF
TRBJ1-1	TRBV10-2	CASKSWGQPNTEAFF
TRBJ1-4	TRBV6-5	CASSYGTAQAGKLFF
TRBJ2-4	TRBV2	CASTQRDSWGIQYF
TRBJ2-7	TRBV25-1	CASSEWYNSYEQYF
TRBJ1-5	TRBV7-8	CASSLTGDNQPQHF
TRBJ2-1	TRBV4-2	CASSQELSSGGLWSSYNEQFF
TRBJ2-7	TRBV25-1	CASSGSGLFYEQYF
TRBJ1-1	TRBV30	CAWSVLGRDTEAFF
TRBJ1-2	TRBV28	CASSLVGSYGYTF
TRBJ2-7	TRBV12-3/TRBV12-4	CASRGVSYEQYF
TRBJ2-1	TRBV4-1	CASSTPSGGTYNEQFF
TRBJ2-5	TRBV6-5	CAGGTSGGGQETQYF
TRBJ2-3	TRBV2	CASRASGPDTQYF
TRBJ2-1	TRBV4-3	CASSQGLSPYNEQFF
TRBJ2-5	TRBV5-1	CASSIGGLGQETQYF
TRBJ1-5	TRBV27	CASRGADQGQPQHF
TRBJ2-7	TRBV7-3	CASSSRGDPLDEQYF
TRBJ1-5	TRBV18	CASSPGQGRGQPQHF
TRBJ1-6	TRBV18	CASSQDSLTNSPLHF
TRBJ2-7	TRBV10-2	CASSADLGDSYEQYF
TRBJ2-1	TRBV20-1	CSARTVEQFF
TRBJ1-1	TRBV3-1/TRBV3-2	CASSHRERTEAFF
TRBJ2-1	TRBV20-1	CSASDAANEQFF